This T cell receptor beta chain was captured in a study of Graves' ophthalmopathy and Graves' hyperthyroidism. Ten or more counts support this clonotype. The antigen is undetermined. Pregnant or lactating patients and those with other autoimmune diseases or uncontrolled infections were excluded. The diagnostic workup employed clinical symptoms, serum thyroxine, TRAb, thyroid ultrasound and orbital computed tomography. Beta-chain TCR CDR3 regions were amplified from RNA transcripts. Investigators did first-round RT-PCR with HTBI primers, then second-round multiplex PCR. Each CDR3 protein is one row after TCRdb ran MiXCR on the multiplex PCR reads. This sample has about 380,000 distinct CDR3 sequences, with 15% found just once. J was trimmed by 5 bases and V by 4 bases; bases with no gene match: 7. Germline CDR1 and CDR2: SGHRS and YFSETQ. The CDR3 covers 14 residues. Broader study findings: Separation of ophthalmopathy from stable hyperthyroidism was achieved by a 13-signature model, at approximately 88% sensitivity and about 81% specificity.

What was sequenced was peripheral blood. The chain links TRBV5-1 to TRBJ2-7; TRBD1 matches at 9 bases. The clonotype was recovered from a woman younger than 30 with stable Graves' hyperthyroidism. The CDR3 DNA is TGCGCCAGCAGCCTAGGACAGGGGTTCAACGAGCAGTACTTC. Translation gives CASSLGQGFNEQYF.